What follows are 8 T cell receptor beta chains derived from one specimen sequenced in a study of CD8+CD57+ T cells in acquired aplastic anemia. The TCR beta profiling, which covered VDJ combination and CDR3 sequence, was carried out using genomic DNA as the template. TCRdb processed the reads anew with MiXCR; each CDR3 protein has one entry. The sample has 60,000 or so distinct CDR3 sequences, about 50% seen once. Input material: sorted CD4+, CD8+, or CD8+CD57+ T cells (not recorded which) from PBMCs. These receptors all stem from a human donor in good health, serving as a control.

This clonotype was seen only a few times. A much larger clone differs by one base, so this may be a read error. The CDR3 spells CASSPNPGTGPDGYNEQFF. CDR3 DNA sequence: TGCGCCAGCAGCCCGAATCCCGGGACTGGCCCTGATGGGTACAATGAGCAGTTCTTC. The V and J genes are TRBV5-1 and TRBJ2-1, with D perhaps TRBD2 (6 bases). Germline CDR1 reads SGHRS; CDR2 reads YFSETQ. V lost 4 bases, J lost 4 bases, and 27 bases lay in between. The CDR3 has 19 amino acids.

This rearrangement joins TRBV7-9 to TRBJ2-7, with D tentatively TRBD1 (6 bases). The germline V gene has CDR1 SEHNR and CDR2 FQNEAQ (reference sequence). Trimming left V 8 bases short and J 5 bases short, with 13 bases between. The length of the CDR3 is 12 residues. CDR3 coding DNA: TGTGCCAGCGGCCGCAGGGGTCACGAGCAGTACTTC. It translates to CASGRRGHEQYF.

V gene TRBV7-2 combines with J gene TRBJ1-2; a weak D match, TRBD1 (5 bases). The CDR3 loop spans 10 amino acids. V was clipped by 6 bases and J by 8 bases, with 7 bases between them. CDR1 is SGHTA, CDR2 FQGNSA, per germline. DNA of the CDR3: TGTGCCAGCAGGGGGCTAGGCTACACCTTC. Protein product: CASRGLGYTF. Supplemented by reference TRBV7-2 and TRBJ1-2, the full variable domain reads GAGVSQSPSNKVTEKGKDVELRCDPISGHTALYWYRQSLGQGLEFLIYFQGNSAPDKSGLPSDRFSAERTGGSVSTLTIQRTQQEDSAVYLCASRGLGYTFGSGTRLTVV.

This clonotype was seen more than once but under ten times. The chain is built from TRBV2 and TRBJ1-1, with 8 nucleotides matching TRBD1. With 9 bases clipped from V and 3 bases from J, the junction kept 3 bases outside the gene matches. Germline V CDR1 and CDR2: SNHLY, FYNNEI. The CDR3 totals 12 residues. The CDR3 reads CARGQGYTEAFF. In DNA form, the CDR3 reads TGTGCCAGAGGACAGGGATACACTGAAGCTTTCTTT.

The rearrangement joins TRBV7-2 to TRBJ2-7, with D unresolved. Germline CDR1 reads SGHTA; CDR2 reads FQGNSA. V lost 2 bases and J 1 base, leaving 6 bases between the germline ends. The CDR3 is 13 residues long. The CDR3 bases are TGTGCCAGCAGCTTATCCAGGTCCTACGAGCAGTACTTC. Residues: CASSLSRSYEQYF.

V and J are TRBV19 and TRBJ2-1; TRBD2 matches at 14 bases. The length of the CDR3 is 15 residues. Germline-derived CDR1 and CDR2 are LNHDA and SQIVND (reference sequence). V lost 6 bases and J lost 8; bases outside the gene matches: 6. The DNA of the CDR3 is TGTGCCAGTAGCCTAGGGGGACTAGCGGGAGATGAGCAGTTCTTC. This gives the protein CASSLGGLAGDEQFF.

The chain uses TRBV2 and TRBJ1-5; no firm D call. CDR1 is SNHLY and CDR2 is FYNNEI in the germline V gene. The V end was cut by 2 bases, the J end by 4 bases, with 3 bases between. The CDR3 has 12 amino acids. The CDR3 DNA is TGTGCCAGCAGTGAACAGAATCAGCCCCAGCATTTT. Translation: CASSEQNQPQHF.

This chain connects TRBV20-1 to TRBJ2-5; maybe TRBD2 (5 bases). V was clipped by 0 bases and J by 5 bases, with 7 bases between them. Germline lookup yields CDR1 DFQATT and CDR2 SNEGSKA (reference sequence). The CDR3 has 12 amino acids. The CDR3 reads CSARDWRETQYF. CDR3 DNA sequence: TGCAGTGCTAGAGACTGGAGGGAGACCCAGTACTTC.